One sample yielded the 8 T cell receptor beta chains listed below, sequenced in a study of a mutant IDH1 vaccine in newly diagnosed glioma. Which antigens these TCRs recognize remains unknown. Assay: immunoSEQ multiplex PCR; the TCRdb copy retains only in-frame clones and omits some. The table records 40,000 to 45,000 clones, 82% of them present only once. As to time point: week 47, end of study. Every single dose of the vaccine, 300 ug of mutant IDH1 20-mer peptide, came with topical imiquimod. Sequenced material: PBMCs, taken from a glioma patient whose treatment included an IDH1 peptide vaccine. These receptors all stem from a man aged 18 to 29 with glioma. Some clones in this sample may be carry-over from other donors' samples.

This chain joins TRBV6-5 and TRBJ2-1, with D uncertain. The CDR3 loop spans 16 amino acids. Trimming removed 0 bases at V and 4 bases at J, with 13 bases between. Germline lookup yields CDR1 MNHEY and CDR2 SVGAGI. The CDR3 spells CASSYSAGRPYNEQFF. The CDR3, as DNA: TGTGCCAGCAGTTACTCAGCCGGACGGCCTTACAATGAGCAGTTCTTC.

The gene calls are TRBV6-1 and TRBJ1-1; 7 nucleotides match TRBD1. The length of the CDR3 is 13 residues. Germline CDR1 reads MNHNS; CDR2 reads SASEGT. The V and J ends lost 6 bases and 4 bases, in that order; junction bases with no gene match: 5. CDR3 residues: CASSRQGITEAFF. CDR3 bases: TGTGCCAGCAGCCGACAGGGAATCACTGAAGCTTTCTTT.

This chain connects TRBV28 to TRBJ1-2; 10 bases agree with TRBD1. This CDR3 is 15 amino acids long. The V segment lost 9 bases and the J segment 4 bases; nucleotides outside the gene matches: 11. The germline CDR1 and CDR2 sequences are MDHEN and SYDVKM. CDR3 protein: CASLPGTGAFYGYTF. Here the CDR3 DNA reads TGTGCCAGTCTTCCCGGGACAGGGGCTTTCTATGGCTACACCTTC.

This clone was seen just once. The gene calls are TRBV7-6 and TRBJ1-2, with 11 bases that match TRBD1. With 5 bases clipped from V and 5 bases from J, the junction kept 7 bases outside the gene matches. Germline V gene data show CDR1 as SGHVS and CDR2 as FNYEAQ. CDR3 length equals 15 residues. The CDR3, as DNA: TGTGCCAGCAGCCCGGGGACAGGGGGAAATTATGGCTACACCTTC. This sequence encodes CASSPGTGGNYGYTF.

The J gene is TRBJ2-2, the V gene TRBV2, with D unclear. The CDR3 contains 15 residues. The germline V gene encodes CDR1 SNHLY and CDR2 FYNNEI. V shed 7 bases and J shed 0 bases, with 12 bases lying between them. CDR3 DNA: TGTGCCAGCATCCCCTCAATTGCGAACACCGGGGAGCTGTTTTTT. Its translation is CASIPSIANTGELFF.

DNA of the CDR3: TGTGCCAGCAGCGGCCCTAGAGCAGAGATGAACACTGAAGCTTTCTTT. Translated, it gives CASSGPRAEMNTEAFF. The V call is TRBV4-2, the J call TRBJ1-1; no definite D call. V dropped 5 bases and J dropped 0 bases, with 16 bases sitting between them. CDR1 is LGHNA, CDR2 YNFKEQ, per germline. This CDR3 has 16 amino acids.

J is TRBJ1-6 and V is TRBV6-1; 11 bases map to TRBD1. With 6 bases clipped from V and 10 bases from J, the junction kept 5 bases outside the gene matches. Germline V gene sequence: CDR1 MNHNS, CDR2 SASEGT. CDR3 length: 14 amino acids. The CDR3 DNA reads as TGTGCCAGCAGAGGGACAGGGGGGAACTCACCCCTCCACTTT. Its protein is CASRGTGGNSPLHF.

This clone was detected only once. The chain links TRBV7-9 to TRBJ2-7; TRBD1 is a possible D gene (6 bases). The V gene lost 1 base and the J gene lost 6 bases, with 10 bases spanning the gap. Per germline, CDR1 SEHNR and CDR2 FQNEAQ (reference sequence). The CDR3 runs 13 residues. In nucleotides, the CDR3 is TGTGCCAGCAGCTTAGGGACACAGGGCGAGCAGTACTTC. It codes for CASSLGTQGEQYF.